This T cell receptor (beta chain) came from a study of T-cell reconstitution after alpha-beta-depleted transplantation in children (TCRdb year 2016). General notes on the study: Using TCR repertoire profiling, the study followed T-cell immune reconstitution in a quantitative way in children after TCRalphabeta/CD19-depleted allogeneic hematopoietic cell transplantation.

For this clonotype: No antigen is known for it. Base qualities were left out, and no much larger clone turns up one base away.

Overall study outcomes, separate from this receptor: In some patients, high TCRbeta diversity at day 60 was attributed to recipient T cells and intrathymic progenitors that had survived conditioning. The apparently early recovery of alphabetaT-cell counts about two months after transplant reportedly depended on only several hundred rapidly expanded clones that came from non-depleted graft cells. Over subsequent months, a decline in hyperexpanded clone frequencies was noted, and after one year, T-cell counts and TCRbeta diversity were mostly ascribed to newly produced T cells.

Reading the label with the study, this specimen's treatment or condition is: allogeneic hematopoietic cell transplantation with graft depleted of TCRalphabeta T cells and CD19 B cells. Transplant recipients were children who received TCRalphabeta/CD19-depleted allogeneic hematopoietic cell grafts. Libraries came from PCR. TCRdb lists the instrument as Illumina HiSeq 2500. Molecular barcoding was employed in the preparation of TCR libraries, with unique molecular identifiers being used to normalize TCRbeta repertoire quantification. TCRdb trimmed public reads at Q25 via fastp, called clones via MiXCR and kept in-frame beta chains. One record per CDR3 amino acid sequence lists the most common genes and DNA. The sample table lists fewer than 700,000 distinct CDR3 sequences, 10% to 15% of them with a count of one. The top ten clonotypes cover 2% to 2.5% of the sample. The CDR3, cysteine through phenylalanine, is 15 amino acids long. The sequence is cut down to CDR3 DNA, 45 bases in frame from base 1. CDR1 and CDR2 are drawn from the germline V gene: SGHRS, YFSETQ. Trimming leaves V shorter by 0 bases and J shorter by 4 bases, with the junction holding 7 bases beyond the gene matches.

The sequence came from a male patient younger than 18 who had a stem cell transplant for acute myeloid leukemia, so the T cells may come from the graft donor. The rearrangement combines TRBV5-1 with TRBJ2-7, with 7 middle bases fitting TRBD2. Sequencing used PBMCs, mostly from graft donor cells, obtained 360 days after TCRalphabeta/CD19-depleted stem cell transplant. DNA sequence: TGCGCCAGCAGCTTGGCCGCGGGAGTTAAATACGAGCAGTACTTC. Its amino acids are CASSLAAGVKYEQYF.